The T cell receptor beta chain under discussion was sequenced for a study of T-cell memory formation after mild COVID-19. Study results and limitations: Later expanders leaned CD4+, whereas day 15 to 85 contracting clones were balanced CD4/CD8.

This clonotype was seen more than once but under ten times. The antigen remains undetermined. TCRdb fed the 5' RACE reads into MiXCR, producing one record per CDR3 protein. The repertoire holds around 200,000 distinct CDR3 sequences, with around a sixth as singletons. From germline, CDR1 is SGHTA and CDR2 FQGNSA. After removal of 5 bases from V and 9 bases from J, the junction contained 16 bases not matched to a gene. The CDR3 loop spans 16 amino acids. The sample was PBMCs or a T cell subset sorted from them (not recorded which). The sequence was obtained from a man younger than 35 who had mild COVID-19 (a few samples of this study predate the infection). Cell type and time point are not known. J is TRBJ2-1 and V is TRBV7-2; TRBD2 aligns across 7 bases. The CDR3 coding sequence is TGTGCCAGCAGCCAAGCGGGGTATGGGAGAGGGAGTGAGCAGTTCTTC. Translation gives CASSQAGYGRGSEQFF.